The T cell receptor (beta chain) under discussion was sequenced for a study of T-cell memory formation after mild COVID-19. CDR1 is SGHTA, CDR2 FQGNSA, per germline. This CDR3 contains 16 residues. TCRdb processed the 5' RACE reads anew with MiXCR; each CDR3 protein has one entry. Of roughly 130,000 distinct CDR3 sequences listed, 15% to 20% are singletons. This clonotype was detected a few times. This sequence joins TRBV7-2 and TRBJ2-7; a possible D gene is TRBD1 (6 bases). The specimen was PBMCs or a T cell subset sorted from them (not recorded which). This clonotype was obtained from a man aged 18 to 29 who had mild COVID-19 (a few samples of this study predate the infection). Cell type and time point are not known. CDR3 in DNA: TGTGCCAGCAGAACTACGGGGCAGGGGCGCTCCCACGAGCAGTACGTC. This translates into CASRTTGQGRSHEQYV.